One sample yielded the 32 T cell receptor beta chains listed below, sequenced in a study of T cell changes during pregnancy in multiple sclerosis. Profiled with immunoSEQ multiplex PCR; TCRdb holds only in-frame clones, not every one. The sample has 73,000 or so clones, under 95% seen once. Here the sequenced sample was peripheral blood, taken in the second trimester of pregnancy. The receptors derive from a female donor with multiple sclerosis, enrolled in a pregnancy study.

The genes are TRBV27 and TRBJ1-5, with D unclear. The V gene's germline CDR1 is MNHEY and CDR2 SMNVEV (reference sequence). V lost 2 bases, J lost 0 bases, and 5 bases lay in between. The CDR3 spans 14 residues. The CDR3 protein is CASSLQVSNQPQHF. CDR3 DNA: TGTGCCAGCAGTTTACAGGTTAGCAATCAGCCCCAGCATTTT.

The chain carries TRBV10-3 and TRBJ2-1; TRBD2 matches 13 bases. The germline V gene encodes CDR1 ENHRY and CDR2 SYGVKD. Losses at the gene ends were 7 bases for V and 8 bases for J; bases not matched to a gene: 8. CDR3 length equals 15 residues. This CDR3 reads CAITRLAGGFDEQFF. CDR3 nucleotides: TGTGCCATCACGAGACTAGCGGGGGGCTTCGATGAGCAGTTCTTC.

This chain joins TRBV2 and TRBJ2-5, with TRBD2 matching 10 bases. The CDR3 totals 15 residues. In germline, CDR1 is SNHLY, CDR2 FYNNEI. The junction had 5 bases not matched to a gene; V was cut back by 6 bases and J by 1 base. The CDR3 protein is CASRRSGGFQETQYF. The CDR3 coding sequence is TGTGCCAGCAGACGTAGCGGGGGGTTCCAAGAGACCCAGTACTTC.

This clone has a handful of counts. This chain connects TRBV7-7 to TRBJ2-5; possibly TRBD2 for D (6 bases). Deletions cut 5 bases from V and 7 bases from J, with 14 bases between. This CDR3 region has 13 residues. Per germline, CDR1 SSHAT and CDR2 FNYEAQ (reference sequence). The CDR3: CASSTDSGGTQYF. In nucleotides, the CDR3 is TGTGCCAGCAGCACCGACTCCGGGGGGACCCAGTACTTC.

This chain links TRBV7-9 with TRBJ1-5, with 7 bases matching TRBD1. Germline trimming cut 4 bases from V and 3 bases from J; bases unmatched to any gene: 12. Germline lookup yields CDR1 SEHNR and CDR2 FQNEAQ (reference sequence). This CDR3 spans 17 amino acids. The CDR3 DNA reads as TGTGCCAGCAGCTCCGTCGACAGGGATGGGTTCAATCAGCCCCAGCATTTT. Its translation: CASSSVDRDGFNQPQHF.

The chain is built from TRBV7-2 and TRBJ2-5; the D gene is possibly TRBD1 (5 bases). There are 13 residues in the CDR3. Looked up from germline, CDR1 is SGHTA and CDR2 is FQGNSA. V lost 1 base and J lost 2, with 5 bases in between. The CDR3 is CASSLGQQETQYF. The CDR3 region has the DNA TGTGCCAGCAGCTTAGGACAGCAAGAGACCCAGTACTTC.

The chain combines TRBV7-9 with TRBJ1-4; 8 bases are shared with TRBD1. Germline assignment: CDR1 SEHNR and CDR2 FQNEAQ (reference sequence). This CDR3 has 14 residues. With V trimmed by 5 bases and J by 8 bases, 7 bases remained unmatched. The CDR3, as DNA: TGTGCCAGCAGCCGCGGACAGGGCGGGGAAAAACTGTTTTTT. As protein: CASSRGQGGEKLFF.

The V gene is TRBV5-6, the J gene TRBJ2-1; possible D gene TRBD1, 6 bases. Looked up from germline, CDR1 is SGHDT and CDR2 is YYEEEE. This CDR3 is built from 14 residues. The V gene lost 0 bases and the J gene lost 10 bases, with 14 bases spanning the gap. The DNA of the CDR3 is TGTGCCAGCAGCTTGGTGGGGGCCTCGGCCGAGCAGTTCTTC. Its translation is CASSLVGASAEQFF.

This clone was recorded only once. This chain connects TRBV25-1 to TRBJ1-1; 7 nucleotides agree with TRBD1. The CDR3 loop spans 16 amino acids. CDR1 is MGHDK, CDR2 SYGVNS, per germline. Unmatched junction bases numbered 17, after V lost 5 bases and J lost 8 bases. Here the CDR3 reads CASSPVQEGALAEAFF. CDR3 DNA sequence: TGTGCCAGCAGTCCCGTTCAGGAGGGGGCCCTTGCAGAAGCTTTCTTT.

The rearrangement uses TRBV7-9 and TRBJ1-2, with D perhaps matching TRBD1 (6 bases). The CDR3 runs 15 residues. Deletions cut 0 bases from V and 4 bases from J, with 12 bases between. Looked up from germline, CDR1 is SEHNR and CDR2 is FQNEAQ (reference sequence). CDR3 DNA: TGTGCCAGCAGCTTAGCGCGGGCAGGGGCCTATGGCTACACCTTC. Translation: CASSLARAGAYGYTF.

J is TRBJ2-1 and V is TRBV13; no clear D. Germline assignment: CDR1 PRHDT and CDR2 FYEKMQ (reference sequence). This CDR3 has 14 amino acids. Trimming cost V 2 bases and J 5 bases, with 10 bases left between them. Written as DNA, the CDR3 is TGTGCCAGCAGCTTACGATTGTCAGACAATGAGCAGTTCTTC. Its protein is CASSLRLSDNEQFF.

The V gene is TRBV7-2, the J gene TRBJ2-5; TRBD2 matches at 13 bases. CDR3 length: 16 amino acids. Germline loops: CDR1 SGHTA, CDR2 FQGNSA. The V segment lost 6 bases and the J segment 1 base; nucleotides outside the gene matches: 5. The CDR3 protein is CASSPTSGGTQETQYF. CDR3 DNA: TGTGCCAGCAGTCCGACTAGCGGGGGGACCCAAGAGACCCAGTACTTC.

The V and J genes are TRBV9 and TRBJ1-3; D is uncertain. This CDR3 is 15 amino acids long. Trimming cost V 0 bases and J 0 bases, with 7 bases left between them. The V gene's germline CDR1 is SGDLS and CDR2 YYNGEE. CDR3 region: CASSVAVGSGNTIYF. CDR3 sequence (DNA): TGTGCCAGCAGCGTAGCGGTCGGCTCTGGAAACACCATATATTTT.

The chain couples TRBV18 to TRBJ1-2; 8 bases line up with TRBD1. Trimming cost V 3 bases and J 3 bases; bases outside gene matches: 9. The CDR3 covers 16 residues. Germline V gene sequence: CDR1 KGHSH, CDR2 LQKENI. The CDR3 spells CASSPDLTGVDYGYTF. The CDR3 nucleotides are TGTGCCAGCTCACCGGATTTGACAGGGGTCGACTATGGCTACACCTTC.

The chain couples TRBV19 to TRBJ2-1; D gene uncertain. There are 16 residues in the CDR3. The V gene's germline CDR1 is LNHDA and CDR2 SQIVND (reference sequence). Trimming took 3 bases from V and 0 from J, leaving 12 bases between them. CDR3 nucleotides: TGTGCCAGTAGTATTTTGAGTAAGAGCTCCTACAATGAGCAGTTCTTC. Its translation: CASSILSKSSYNEQFF. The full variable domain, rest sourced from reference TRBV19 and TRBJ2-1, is DGGITQSPKYLFRKEGQNVTLSCEQNLNHDAMYWYRQDPGQGLRLIYYSQIVNDFQKGDIAEGYSVSREKKESFPLTVTSAQKNPTAFYLCASSILSKSSYNEQFFGPGTRLTVL.

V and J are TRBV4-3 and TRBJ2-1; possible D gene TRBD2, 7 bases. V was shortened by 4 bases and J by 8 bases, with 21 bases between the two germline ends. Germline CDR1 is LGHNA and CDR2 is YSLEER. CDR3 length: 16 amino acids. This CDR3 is CASSLDTGGPRDEQFF. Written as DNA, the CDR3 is TGCGCCAGCAGCCTTGATACGGGGGGCCCCAGGGATGAGCAGTTCTTC.

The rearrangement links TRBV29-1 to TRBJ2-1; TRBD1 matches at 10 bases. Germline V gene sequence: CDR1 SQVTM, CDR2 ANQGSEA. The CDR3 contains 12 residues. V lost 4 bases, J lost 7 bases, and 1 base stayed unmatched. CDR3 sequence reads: CSVGQGANEQFF. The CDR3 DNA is TGCAGCGTTGGACAGGGGGCAAATGAGCAGTTCTTC.

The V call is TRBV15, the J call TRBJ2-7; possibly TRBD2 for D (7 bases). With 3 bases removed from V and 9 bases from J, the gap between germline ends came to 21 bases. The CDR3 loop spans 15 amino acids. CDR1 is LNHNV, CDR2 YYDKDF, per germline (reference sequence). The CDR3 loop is CATSRALGGARGQYF. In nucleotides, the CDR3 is TGTGCCACCAGCAGGGCCTTAGGGGGGGCTCGCGGGCAGTACTTC.

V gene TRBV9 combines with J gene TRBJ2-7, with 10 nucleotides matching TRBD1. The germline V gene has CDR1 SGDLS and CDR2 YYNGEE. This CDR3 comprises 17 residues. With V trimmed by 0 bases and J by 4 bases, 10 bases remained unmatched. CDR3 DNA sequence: TGTGCCAGCAGCGTAGGTCCCGGGACAGGGGAGGGATACGAGCAGTACTTC. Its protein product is CASSVGPGTGEGYEQYF.

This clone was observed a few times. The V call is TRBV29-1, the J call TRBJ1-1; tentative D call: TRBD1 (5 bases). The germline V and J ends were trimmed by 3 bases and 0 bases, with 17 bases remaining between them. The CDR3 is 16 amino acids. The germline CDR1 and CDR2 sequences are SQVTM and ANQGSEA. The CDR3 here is CSVDSFPRGVNTEAFF. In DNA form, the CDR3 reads TGCAGCGTTGATTCATTTCCTCGGGGGGTGAACACTGAAGCTTTCTTT.

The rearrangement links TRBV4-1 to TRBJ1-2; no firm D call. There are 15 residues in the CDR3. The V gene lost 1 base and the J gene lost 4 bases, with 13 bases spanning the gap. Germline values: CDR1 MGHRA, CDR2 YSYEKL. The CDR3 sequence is CASSQVSANSYGYTF. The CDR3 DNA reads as TGCGCCAGCAGCCAAGTCTCCGCTAACAGCTATGGCTACACCTTC.

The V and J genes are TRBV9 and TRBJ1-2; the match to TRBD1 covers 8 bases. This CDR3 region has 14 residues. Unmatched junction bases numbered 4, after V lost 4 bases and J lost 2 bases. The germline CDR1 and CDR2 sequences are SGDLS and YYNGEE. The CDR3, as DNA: TGTGCCAGCAGCCACCGGACAGGGAACTATGGCTACACCTTC. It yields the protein CASSHRTGNYGYTF.

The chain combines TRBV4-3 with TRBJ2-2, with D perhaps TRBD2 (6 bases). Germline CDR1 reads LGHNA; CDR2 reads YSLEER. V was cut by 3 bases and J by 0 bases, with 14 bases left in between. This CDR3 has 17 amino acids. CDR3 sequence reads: CASSHAIPGANTGELFF. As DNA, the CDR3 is TGCGCCAGCAGCCACGCAATTCCGGGGGCGAACACCGGGGAGCTGTTTTTT.

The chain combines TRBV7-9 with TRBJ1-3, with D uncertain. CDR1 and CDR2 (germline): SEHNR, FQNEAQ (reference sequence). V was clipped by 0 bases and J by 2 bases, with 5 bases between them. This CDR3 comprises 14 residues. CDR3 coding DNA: TGTGCCAGCAGCTTAGCAGCGGCTGGAAACACCATATATTTT. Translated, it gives CASSLAAAGNTIYF. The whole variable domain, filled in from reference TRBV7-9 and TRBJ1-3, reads DTGVSQNPRHKITKRGQNVTFRCDPISEHNRLYWYRQTLGQGPEFLTYFQNEAQLEKSRLLSDRFSAERPKGSFSTLEIQRTEQGDSAMYLCASSLAAAGNTIYFGEGSWLTVV.

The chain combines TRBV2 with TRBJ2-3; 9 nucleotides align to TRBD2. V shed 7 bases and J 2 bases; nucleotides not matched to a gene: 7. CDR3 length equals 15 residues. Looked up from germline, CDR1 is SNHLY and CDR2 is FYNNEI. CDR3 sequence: CASTRLAVLTDTQYF. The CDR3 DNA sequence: TGTGCCAGCACCCGACTAGCGGTCCTCACAGATACGCAGTATTTT. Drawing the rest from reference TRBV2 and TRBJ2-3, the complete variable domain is EPEVTQTPSHQVTQMGQEVILRCVPISNHLYFYWYRQILGQKVEFLVSFYNNEISEKSEIFDDQFSVERPDGSNFTLKIRSTKLEDSAMYFCASTRLAVLTDTQYFGPGTRLTVL.

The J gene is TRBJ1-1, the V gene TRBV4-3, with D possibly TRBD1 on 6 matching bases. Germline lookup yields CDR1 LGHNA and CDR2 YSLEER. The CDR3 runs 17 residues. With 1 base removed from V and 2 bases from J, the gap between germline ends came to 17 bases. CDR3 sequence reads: CASSQGEGVVGNTEAFF. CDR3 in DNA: TGCGCCAGCAGCCAAGGGGAGGGGGTGGTTGGAAACACTGAAGCTTTCTTT.

In nucleotides, the CDR3 is TGTGCCAGCAGCCAGGCAGATACGCAGTATTTT. It is translated as CASSQADTQYF. The rearrangement uses TRBV5-4 and TRBJ2-3, with unresolved D. Germline V CDR1 and CDR2: SGHNT, YYREEE (reference sequence). Trimming took off 4 bases at V and 4 bases at J, with 4 bases between the two ends. This CDR3 is built from 11 residues.

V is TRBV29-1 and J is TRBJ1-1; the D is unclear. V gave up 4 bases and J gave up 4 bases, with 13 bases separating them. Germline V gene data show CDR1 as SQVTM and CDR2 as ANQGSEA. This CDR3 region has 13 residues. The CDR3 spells CSVGVAGSTEAFF. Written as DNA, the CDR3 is TGCAGCGTTGGAGTGGCGGGGAGCACTGAAGCTTTCTTT.

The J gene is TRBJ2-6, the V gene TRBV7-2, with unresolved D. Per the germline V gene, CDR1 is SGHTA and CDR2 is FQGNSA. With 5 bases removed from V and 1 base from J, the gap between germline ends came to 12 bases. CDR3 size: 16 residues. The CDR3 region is CASSGATGSGANVLTF. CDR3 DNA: TGTGCCAGCAGCGGAGCTACTGGGTCTGGGGCCAACGTCCTGACTTTC. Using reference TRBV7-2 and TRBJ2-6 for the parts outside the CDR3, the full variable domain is GAGVSQSPSNKVTEKGKDVELRCDPISGHTALYWYRQSLGQGLEFLIYFQGNSAPDKSGLPSDRFSAERTGGSVSTLTIQRTQQEDSAVYLCASSGATGSGANVLTFGAGSRLTVL.

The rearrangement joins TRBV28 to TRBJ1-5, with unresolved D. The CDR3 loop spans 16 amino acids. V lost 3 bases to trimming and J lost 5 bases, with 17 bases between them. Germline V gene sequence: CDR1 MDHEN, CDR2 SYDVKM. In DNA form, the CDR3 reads TGTGCCAGCAGTTTCGTCGGACGGATCGGGGATCAGCCCCAGCATTTT. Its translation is CASSFVGRIGDQPQHF.

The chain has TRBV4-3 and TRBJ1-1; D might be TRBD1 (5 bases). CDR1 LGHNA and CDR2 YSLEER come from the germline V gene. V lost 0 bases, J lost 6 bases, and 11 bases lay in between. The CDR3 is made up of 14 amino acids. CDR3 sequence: CASSQDSGSAEAFF. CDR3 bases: TGCGCCAGCAGCCAAGATTCAGGGTCAGCTGAAGCTTTCTTT.

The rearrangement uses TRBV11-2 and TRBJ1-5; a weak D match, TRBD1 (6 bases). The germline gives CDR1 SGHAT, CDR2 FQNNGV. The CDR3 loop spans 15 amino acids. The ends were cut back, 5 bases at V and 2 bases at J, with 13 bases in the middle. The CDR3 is CASSLGGQGNQPQHF. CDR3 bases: TGTGCCAGCAGCCTCGGGGGGCAAGGCAATCAGCCCCAGCATTTT.